Following are 5 T cell receptor beta chains from one sample sequenced in a study of OX40 agonist ivuxolimab in advanced cancers. The table came from immunoSEQ multiplex PCR; TCRdb's copy has only in-frame clones and leaves some out. This sample has approximately 62,000 clones, with more than 85% found just once. This specimen was CD4+ or CD8+ T cells sorted from blood, taken in a trial of the OX40 agonist ivuxolimab. The receptors stem from an adult with an advanced solid tumor such as melanoma, head and neck, liver or kidney cancer.

This clone was detected once. The chain joins TRBV11-2 to TRBJ2-7, with a possible D match to TRBD1 (6 bases). Germline CDR1 SGHAT, CDR2 FQNNGV. The V gene lost 0 bases and the J gene lost 2 bases, with 17 bases spanning the gap. The CDR3 has 17 residues. In DNA form, the CDR3 reads TGTGCCAGCAGCTTAGATCGATTCAGGGGTACGACCTACGAGCAGTACTTC. Its protein product is CASSLDRFRGTTYEQYF.

This clone was counted a single time. The chain employs TRBV7-9 and TRBJ2-4, with 7 nucleotides matching TRBD1. The CDR3 runs 12 residues. V lost 10 bases, J lost 7 bases, and 7 bases stayed unmatched. Germline V lookup: CDR1 SEHNR, CDR2 FQNEAQ (reference sequence). The CDR3 loop is CAIMEQGNIQYF. CDR3 nucleotide sequence: TGTGCCATTATGGAACAGGGGAACATTCAGTACTTC.

This clone was observed once. The chain combines TRBV6-6 with TRBJ2-1, with D perhaps TRBD2 (5 bases). With 2 bases removed from V and 10 bases from J, the gap between germline ends came to 9 bases. Germline V gives CDR1 MNHNY, CDR2 SVGAGI (reference sequence). CDR3 length: 12 residues. CDR3 amino acids: CASSYGPGEQFF. The DNA for the CDR3 is TGTGCCAGCAGTTACGGCCCGGGGGAGCAGTTCTTC.

Turning to this clone: The sample holds other DNA sequences that translate to the same CDR3. This chain connects TRBV27 to TRBJ2-3; 8 bases are shared with TRBD1. CDR3 length: 16 amino acids. V lost 2 bases to trimming and J lost 4 bases; unmatched junction nucleotides: 8. CDR1 is MNHEY and CDR2 is SMNVEV in the germline V gene (reference sequence). The CDR3 loop is CASSLRYRQGPDTQYF. The CDR3 region has the DNA TGTGCCAGCAGTTTACGTTACCGACAGGGGCCAGATACGCAGTATTTT.

The V call is TRBV5-1, the J call TRBJ1-4, with 7 bases identical to TRBD1. V was pared by 6 bases and J by 4 bases, with 6 bases of the junction left unmatched. This CDR3 is 14 amino acids long. The germline CDR1 and CDR2 sequences are SGHRS and YFSETQ. The CDR3 sequence: CASKEGQNNEKLFF. CDR3 nucleotides: TGCGCCAGCAAGGAGGGACAGAATAATGAAAAACTGTTTTTT.